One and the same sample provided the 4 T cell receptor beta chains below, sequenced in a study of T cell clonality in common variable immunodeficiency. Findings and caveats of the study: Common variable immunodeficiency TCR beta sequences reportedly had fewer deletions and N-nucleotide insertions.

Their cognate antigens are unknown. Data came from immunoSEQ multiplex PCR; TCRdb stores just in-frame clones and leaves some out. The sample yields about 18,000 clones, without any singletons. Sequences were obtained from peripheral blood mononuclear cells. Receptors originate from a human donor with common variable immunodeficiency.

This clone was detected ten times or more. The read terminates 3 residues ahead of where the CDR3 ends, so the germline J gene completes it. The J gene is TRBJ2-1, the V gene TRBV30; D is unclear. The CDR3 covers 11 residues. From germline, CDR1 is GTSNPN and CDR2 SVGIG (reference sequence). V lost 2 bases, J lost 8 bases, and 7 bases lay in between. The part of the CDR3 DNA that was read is TGTGCCTGGAGTAATAGCCATGAG. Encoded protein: CAWSNSHE. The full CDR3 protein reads CAWSNSHEQFF.

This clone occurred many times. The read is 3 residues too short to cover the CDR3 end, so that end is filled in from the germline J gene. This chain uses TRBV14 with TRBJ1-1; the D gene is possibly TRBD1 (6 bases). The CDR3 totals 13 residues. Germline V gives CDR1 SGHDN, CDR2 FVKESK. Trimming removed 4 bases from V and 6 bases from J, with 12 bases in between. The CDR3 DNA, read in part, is TGTGCCAGCAGCCTTTTGGAGGGGGCTGAA. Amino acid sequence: CASSLLEGAE. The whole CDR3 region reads CASSLLEGAEAFF.

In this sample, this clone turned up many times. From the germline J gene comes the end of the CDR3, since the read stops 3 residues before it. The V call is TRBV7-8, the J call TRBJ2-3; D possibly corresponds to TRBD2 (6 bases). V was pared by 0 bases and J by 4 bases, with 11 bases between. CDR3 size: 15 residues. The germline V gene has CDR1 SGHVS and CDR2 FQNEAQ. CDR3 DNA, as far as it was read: TGTGCCAGCAGCTTAGCCAGGGTAGCGGCAGATACG. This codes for CASSLARVAADT. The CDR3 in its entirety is CASSLARVAADTQYF.

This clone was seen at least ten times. The part of the CDR3 DNA that was read is TGTGCCAGCTCGCTCTACTCCGGGCTCGGACAGATCTACGAG. It encodes CASSLYSGLGQIYE. The whole CDR3 protein is CASSLYSGLGQIYEQYF. This sequence joins TRBV18 and TRBJ2-7, with a possible D match to TRBD1 (6 bases). The read is 3 residues too short to cover the CDR3 end, so that end is filled in from the germline J gene. The CDR3 has 17 residues. CDR1 and CDR2 from the germline V gene are KGHSH and LQKENI. V dropped 6 bases and J dropped 3 bases, with 24 bases sitting between them.